This entry concerns a single T cell receptor (beta chain). The data stem from a study of blood T cell repertoires in COVID-19. Study details: Acute and convalescent COVID-19 samples came from the United States, Italy and Spain. In each case, the material was cDNA or gDNA derived from T cells, B-cell-depleted T cells, or PBMCs.

As originally analysed: The authors estimated nucleated cell counts from reference gene primer amplification. Using immunoSEQ multiplex PCR, the repertoire was profiled, and TCRdb retains in-frame clones only, with some absent. D and trimming were read from the DNA, whereas the V and J calls and clone size are those reported in that table. This table holds approximately 100,000 clones, approximately 84% found once. The V end was cut by 7 bases, the J end by 5 bases, with 11 bases between. The V gene's germline CDR1 is SGHNT and CDR2 YENEEA. This CDR3 spans 12 amino acids. The sequence was obtained from a man aged 70-80 years with acute or convalescent COVID-19. The specimen sequenced was peripheral blood. The rearrangement joins TRBV11-3 to TRBJ1-1; D gene unclear. The CDR3 DNA sequence: TGTGCCAGCATGGGGAGAGGAACTGAAGCTTTCTTT. As protein: CASMGRGTEAFF.